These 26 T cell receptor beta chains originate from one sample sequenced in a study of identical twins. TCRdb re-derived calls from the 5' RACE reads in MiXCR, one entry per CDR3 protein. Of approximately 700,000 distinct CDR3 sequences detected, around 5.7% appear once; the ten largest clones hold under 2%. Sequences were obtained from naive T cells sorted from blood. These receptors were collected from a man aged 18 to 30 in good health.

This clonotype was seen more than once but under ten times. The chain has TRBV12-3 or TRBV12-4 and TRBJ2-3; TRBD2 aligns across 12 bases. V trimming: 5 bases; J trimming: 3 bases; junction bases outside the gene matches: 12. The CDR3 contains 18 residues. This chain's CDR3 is CASSPGLAGGPGTDTQYF. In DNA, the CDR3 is TGTGCCAGCAGTCCTGGGCTAGCGGGAGGGCCGGGGACAGATACGCAGTATTTT.

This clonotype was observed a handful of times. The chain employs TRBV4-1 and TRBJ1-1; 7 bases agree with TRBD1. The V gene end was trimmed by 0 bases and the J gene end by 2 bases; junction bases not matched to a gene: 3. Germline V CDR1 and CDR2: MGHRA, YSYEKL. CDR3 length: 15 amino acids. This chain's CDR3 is CASSQEGTVNTEAFF. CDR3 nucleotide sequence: TGCGCCAGCAGCCAAGAGGGGACAGTTAACACTGAAGCTTTCTTT.

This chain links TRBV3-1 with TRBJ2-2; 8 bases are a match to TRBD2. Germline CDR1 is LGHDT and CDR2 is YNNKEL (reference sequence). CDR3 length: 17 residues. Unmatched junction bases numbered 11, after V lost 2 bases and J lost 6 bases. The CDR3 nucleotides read TGTGCCAGCAGCCAACTTTCTACAGCGGGAGCGGCCGGGGAGCTGTTTTTT. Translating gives CASSQLSTAGAAGELFF.

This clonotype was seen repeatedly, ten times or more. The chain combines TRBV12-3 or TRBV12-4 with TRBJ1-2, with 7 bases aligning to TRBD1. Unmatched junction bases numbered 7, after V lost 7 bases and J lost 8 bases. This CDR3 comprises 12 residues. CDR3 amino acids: CASISGGSGYTF. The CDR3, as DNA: TGTGCCAGCATCTCAGGGGGGTCGGGCTACACCTTC.

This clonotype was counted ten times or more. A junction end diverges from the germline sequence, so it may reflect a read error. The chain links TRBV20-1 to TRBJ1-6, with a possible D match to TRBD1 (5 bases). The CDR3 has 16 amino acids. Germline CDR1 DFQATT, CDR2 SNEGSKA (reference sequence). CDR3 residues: CSAGDVQGAYNSPLHF. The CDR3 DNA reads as TGCAGTGCTGGAGACGTCCAGGGAGCCTATAATTCACCCCTCCACTTT.

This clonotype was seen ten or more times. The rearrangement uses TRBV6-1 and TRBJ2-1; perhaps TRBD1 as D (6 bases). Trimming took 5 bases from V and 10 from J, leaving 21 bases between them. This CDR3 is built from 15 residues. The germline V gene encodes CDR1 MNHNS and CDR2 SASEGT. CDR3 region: CASSPRVGAPREQFF. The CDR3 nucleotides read TGTGCCAGCAGTCCCCGGGTGGGGGCCCCTAGAGAGCAGTTCTTC.

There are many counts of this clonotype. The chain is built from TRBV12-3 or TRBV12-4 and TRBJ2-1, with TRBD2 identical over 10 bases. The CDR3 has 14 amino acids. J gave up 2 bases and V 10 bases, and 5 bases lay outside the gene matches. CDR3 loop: CAIAGTSAYNEQFF. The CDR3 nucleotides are TGTGCCATTGCCGGGACTAGCGCCTACAATGAGCAGTTCTTC.

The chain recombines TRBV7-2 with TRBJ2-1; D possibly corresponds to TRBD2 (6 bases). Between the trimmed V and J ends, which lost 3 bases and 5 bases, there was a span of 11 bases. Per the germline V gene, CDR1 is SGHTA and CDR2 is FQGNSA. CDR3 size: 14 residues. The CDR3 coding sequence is TGTGCCAGCAGCTTTCTCGGAGGGAACAATGAGCAGTTCTTC. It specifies CASSFLGGNNEQFF.

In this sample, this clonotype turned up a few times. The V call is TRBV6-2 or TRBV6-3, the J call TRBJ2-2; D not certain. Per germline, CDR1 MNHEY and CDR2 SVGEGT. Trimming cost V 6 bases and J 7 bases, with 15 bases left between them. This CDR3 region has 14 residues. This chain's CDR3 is CASRDGKLLGELFF. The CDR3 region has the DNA TGTGCCAGCAGGGACGGCAAACTCCTCGGGGAGCTGTTTTTT.

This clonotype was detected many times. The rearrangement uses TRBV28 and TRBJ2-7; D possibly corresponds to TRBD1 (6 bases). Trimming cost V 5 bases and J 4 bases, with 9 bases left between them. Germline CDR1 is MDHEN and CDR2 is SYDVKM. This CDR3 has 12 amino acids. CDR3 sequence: CASSRRGYEQYV. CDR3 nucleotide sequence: TGTGCCAGCAGTCGAAGGGGGTACGAGCAGTACGTC.

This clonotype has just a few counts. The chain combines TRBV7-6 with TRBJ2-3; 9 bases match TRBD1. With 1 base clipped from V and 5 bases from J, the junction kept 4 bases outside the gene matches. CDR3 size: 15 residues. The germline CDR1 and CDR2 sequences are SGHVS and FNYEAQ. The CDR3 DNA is TGTGCCAGCAGCTTAGACAGGGGGCATTTAGATACGCAGTATTTT. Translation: CASSLDRGHLDTQYF.

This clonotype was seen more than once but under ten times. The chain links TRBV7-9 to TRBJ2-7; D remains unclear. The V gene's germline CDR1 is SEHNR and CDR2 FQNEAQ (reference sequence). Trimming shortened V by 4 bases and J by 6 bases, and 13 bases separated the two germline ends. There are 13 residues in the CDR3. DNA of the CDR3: TGTGCCAGCAGCTCGCAGACAAGAGCCGAGCAGTACGTC. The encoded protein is CASSSQTRAEQYV.

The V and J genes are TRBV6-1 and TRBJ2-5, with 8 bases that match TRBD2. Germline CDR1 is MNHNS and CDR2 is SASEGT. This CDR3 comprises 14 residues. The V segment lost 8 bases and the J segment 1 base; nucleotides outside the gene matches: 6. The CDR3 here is CASGAGGLQETQYF. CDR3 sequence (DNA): TGTGCCAGCGGGGCGGGAGGCCTCCAAGAGACCCAGTACTTC.

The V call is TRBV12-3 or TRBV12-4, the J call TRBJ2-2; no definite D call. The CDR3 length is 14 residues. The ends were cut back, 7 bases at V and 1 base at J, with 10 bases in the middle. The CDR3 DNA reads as TGTGCCAGCAAGCCGACACAGAACACCGGGGAGCTGTTTTTT. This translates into CASKPTQNTGELFF.

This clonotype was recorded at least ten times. The CDR3 sequence: CASSQVGGPNTGELFF. CDR3 in DNA: TGCGCCAGCAGCCAAGTTGGCGGACCGAACACCGGGGAGCTGTTTTTT. This chain joins TRBV4-1 and TRBJ2-2; no clear D gene. V dropped 1 base and J dropped 0 bases, with 9 bases sitting between them. Germline V gene sequence: CDR1 MGHRA, CDR2 YSYEKL. The CDR3 loop spans 16 amino acids.

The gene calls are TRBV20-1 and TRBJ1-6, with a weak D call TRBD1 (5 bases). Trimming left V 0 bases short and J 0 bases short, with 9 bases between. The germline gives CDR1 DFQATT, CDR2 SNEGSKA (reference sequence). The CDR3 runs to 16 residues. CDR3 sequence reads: CSAREGPSSYNSPLHF. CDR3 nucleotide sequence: TGCAGTGCTAGAGAGGGGCCGAGCTCCTATAATTCACCCCTCCACTTT.

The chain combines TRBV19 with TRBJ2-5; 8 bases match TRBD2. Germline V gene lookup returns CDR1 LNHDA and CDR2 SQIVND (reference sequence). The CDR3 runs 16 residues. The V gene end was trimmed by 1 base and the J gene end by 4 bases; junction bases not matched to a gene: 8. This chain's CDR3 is CASSIGGAGVRETQYF. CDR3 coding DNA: TGTGCCAGTAGTATAGGTGGAGCGGGAGTGAGAGAGACCCAGTACTTC.

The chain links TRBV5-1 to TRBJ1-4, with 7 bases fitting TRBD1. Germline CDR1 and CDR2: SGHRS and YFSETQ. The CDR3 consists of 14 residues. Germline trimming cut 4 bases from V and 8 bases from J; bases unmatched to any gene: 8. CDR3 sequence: CASSPTGEGEKLFF. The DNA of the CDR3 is TGCGCCAGCAGCCCAACAGGGGAAGGGGAAAAACTGTTTTTT. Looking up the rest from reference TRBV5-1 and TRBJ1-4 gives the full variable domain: KAGVTQTPRYLIKTRGQQVTLSCSPISGHRSVSWYQQTPGQGLQFLFEYFSETQRNKGNFPGRFSGRQFSNSRSEMNVSTLELGDSALYLCASSPTGEGEKLFFGSGTQLSVL.

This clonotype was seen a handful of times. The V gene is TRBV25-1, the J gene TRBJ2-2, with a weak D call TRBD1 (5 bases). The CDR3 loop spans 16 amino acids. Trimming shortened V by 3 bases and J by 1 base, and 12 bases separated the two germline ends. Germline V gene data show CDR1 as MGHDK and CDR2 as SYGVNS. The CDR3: CASSDLGAQNTGELFF. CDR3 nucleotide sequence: TGTGCCAGCAGTGATTTAGGGGCCCAGAACACCGGGGAGCTGTTTTTT. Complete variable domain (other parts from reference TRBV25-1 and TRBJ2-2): EADIYQTPRYLVIGTGKKITLECSQTMGHDKMYWYQQDPGMELHLIHYSYGVNSTEKGDLSSESTVSRIRTEHFPLTLESARPSHTSQYLCASSDLGAQNTGELFFGEGSRLTVL.

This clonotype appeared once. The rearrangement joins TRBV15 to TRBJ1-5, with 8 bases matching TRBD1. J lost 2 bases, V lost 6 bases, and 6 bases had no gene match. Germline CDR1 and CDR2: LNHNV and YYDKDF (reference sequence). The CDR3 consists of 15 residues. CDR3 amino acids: CATSPDRAGNQPQHF. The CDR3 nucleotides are TGTGCCACCAGTCCGGACAGGGCGGGCAATCAGCCCCAGCATTTT.

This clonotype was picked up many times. This chain's CDR3 is CASSPGTTNSPLHF. In DNA form, the CDR3 reads TGCGCCAGCAGCCCTGGGACAACCAATTCACCCCTCCACTTT. The chain joins TRBV5-1 to TRBJ1-6; weak D call: TRBD1 (6 bases). Trimming removed 4 bases from V and 7 bases from J, with 12 bases in between. Germline CDR1 SGHRS, CDR2 YFSETQ. CDR3 length: 14 amino acids.

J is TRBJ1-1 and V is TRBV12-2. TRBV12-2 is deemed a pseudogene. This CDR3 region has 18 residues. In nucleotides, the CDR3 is TGTGCAAGTCGCTTAACCGAAAGGCCGAGCCTGGAGGACACTGAAGCTTTCTTT. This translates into CASRLTERPSLEDTEAFF.

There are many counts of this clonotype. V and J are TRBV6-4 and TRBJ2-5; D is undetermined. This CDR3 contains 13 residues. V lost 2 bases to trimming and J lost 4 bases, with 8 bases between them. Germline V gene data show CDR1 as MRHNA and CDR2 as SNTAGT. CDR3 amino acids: CASSDIYGETQYF. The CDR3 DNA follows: TGTGCCAGCAGTGACATCTACGGAGAGACCCAGTACTTC.

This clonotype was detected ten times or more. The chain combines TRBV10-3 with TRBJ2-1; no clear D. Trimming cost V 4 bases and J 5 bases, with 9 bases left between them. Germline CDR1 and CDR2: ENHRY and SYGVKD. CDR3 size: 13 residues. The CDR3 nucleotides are TGTGCCATCAGTGGAGGCAGAGACAATGAGCAGTTCTTC. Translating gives CAISGGRDNEQFF.

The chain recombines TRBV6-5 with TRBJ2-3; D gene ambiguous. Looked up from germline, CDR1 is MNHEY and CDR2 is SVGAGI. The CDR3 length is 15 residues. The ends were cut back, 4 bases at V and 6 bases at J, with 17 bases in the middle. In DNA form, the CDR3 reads TGTGCCAGCAGTTCGAACCCTCCGGGCGCGGATACGCAGTATTTT. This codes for CASSSNPPGADTQYF.

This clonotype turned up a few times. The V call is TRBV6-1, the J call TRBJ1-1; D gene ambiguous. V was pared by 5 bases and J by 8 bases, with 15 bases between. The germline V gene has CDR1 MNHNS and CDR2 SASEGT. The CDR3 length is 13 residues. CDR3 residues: CASSRLGSGEAFF. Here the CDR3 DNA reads TGTGCCAGCAGTCGCCTGGGCTCCGGGGAAGCTTTCTTT.